This TCR beta chain was captured in a study of blood T cell repertoires in COVID-19. Study in general: In each case, the material was cDNA or gDNA derived from T cells, B-cell-depleted T cells, or PBMCs.

Libraries were prepared by immunoSEQ multiplex PCR; TCRdb keeps only in-frame clonotypes and omits some of them. The sample includes fewer than 150,000 clones, around 85% of them seen just once. Germline CDR1 is MNHNS and CDR2 is SASEGT. Trimming stripped 3 bases from V and 4 bases from J, with 13 bases between. This CDR3 has 14 amino acids. The sample was peripheral blood. The V gene is TRBV6-1, the J gene TRBJ2-7; D might be TRBD1 (6 bases). The clonotype was recovered from a woman aged 45-65 years with acute or convalescent COVID-19. The CDR3 loop reads CASSEAGALYEQYF. The CDR3 nucleotides are TGTGCCAGCAGTGAGGCAGGGGCCCTATACGAGCAGTACTTC.